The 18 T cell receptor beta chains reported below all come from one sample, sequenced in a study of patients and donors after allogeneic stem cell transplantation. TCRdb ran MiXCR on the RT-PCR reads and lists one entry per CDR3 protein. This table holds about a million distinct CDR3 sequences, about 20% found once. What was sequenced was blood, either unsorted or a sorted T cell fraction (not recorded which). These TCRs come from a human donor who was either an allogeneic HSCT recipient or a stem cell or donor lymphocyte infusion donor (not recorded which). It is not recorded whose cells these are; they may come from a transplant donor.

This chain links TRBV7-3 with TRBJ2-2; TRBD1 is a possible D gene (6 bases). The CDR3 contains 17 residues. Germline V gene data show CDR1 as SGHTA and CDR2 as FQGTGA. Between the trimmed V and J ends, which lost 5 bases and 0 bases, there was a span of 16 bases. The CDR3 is CASSLDRDKSNTGELFF. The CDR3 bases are TGTGCCAGCAGCCTAGATCGGGACAAATCGAACACCGGGGAGCTGTTTTTT.

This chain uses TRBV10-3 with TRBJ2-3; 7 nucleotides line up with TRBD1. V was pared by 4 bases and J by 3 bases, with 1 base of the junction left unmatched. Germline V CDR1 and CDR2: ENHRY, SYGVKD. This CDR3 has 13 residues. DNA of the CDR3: TGTGCCATCAGTGTGGGACAGACAGATACGCAGTATTTT. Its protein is CAISVGQTDTQYF.

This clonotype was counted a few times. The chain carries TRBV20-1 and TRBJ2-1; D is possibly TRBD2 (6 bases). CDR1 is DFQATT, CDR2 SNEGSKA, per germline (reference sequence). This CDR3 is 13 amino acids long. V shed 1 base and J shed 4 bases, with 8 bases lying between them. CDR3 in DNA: TGCAGTGCTAGAGGCCGGGGGTACAATGAGCAGTTCTTC. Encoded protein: CSARGRGYNEQFF.

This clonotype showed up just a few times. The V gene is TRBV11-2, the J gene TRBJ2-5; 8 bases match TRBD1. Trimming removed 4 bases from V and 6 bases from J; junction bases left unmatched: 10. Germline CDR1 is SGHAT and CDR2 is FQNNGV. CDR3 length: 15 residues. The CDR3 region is CASSSDRGVVQTQYF. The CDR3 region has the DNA TGTGCCAGCAGCTCCGACAGGGGTGTGGTGCAGACCCAGTACTTC.

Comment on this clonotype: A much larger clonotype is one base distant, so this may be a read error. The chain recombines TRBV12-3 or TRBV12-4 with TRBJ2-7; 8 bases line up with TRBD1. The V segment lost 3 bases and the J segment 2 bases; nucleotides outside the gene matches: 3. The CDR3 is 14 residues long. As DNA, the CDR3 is TGTGCCAGCAGTTTCCGGGACAGGACCTACGAGCAGTACTTC. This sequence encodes CASSFRDRTYEQYF.

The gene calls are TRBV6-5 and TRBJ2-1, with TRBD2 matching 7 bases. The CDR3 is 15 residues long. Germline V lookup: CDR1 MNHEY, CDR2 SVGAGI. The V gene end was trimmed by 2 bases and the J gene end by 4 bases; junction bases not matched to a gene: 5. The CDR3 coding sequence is TGTGCCAGCAGTTACGGGACTATGTCATACAATGAGCAGTTCTTC. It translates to CASSYGTMSYNEQFF.

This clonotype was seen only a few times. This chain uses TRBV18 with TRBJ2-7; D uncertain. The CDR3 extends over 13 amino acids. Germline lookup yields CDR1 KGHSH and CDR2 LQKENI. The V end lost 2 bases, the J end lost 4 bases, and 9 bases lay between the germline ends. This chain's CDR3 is CASSPEAIYEQYF. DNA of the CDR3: TGTGCCAGCTCACCAGAGGCGATTTACGAGCAGTACTTC.

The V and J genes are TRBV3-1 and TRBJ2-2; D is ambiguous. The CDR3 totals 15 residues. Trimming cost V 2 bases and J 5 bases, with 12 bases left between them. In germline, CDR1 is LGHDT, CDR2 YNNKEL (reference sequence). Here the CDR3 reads CASSQHGRRTGELFF. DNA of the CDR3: TGTGCCAGCAGCCAACACGGACGTCGTACCGGGGAGCTGTTTTTT.

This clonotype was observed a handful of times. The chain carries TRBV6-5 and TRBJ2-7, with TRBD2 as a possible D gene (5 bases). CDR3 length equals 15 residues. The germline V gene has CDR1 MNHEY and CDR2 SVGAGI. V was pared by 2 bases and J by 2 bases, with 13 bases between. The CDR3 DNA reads TGTGCCAGCAGTTACACCGAACTAGGCCCCTACGAGCAGTACTTC. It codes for CASSYTELGPYEQYF.

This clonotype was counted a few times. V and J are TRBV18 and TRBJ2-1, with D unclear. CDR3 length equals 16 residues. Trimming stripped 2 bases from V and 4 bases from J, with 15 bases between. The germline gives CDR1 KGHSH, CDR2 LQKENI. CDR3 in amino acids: CASSPGIGVTYNEQFF. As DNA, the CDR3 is TGTGCCAGCTCACCAGGTATCGGAGTAACTTACAATGAGCAGTTCTTC.

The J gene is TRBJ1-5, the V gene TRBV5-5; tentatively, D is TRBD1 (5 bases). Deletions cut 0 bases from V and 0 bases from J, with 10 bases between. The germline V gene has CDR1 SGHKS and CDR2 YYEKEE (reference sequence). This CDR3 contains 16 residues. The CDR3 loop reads CASSLGSGLSNQPQHF. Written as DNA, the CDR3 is TGTGCCAGCAGCTTGGGTTCGGGGCTTAGCAATCAGCCCCAGCATTTT.

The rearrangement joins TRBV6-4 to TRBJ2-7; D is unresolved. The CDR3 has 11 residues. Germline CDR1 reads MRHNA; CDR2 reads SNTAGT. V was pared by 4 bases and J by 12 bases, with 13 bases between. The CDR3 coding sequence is TGTGCCAGCAGTGGGACCTCTCTCCGGTACTTC. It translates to CASSGTSLRYF.

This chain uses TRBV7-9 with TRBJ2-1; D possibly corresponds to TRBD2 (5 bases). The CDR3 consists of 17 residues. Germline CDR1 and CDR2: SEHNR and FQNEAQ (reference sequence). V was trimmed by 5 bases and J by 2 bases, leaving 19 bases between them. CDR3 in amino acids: CASSPQSGWYPYNEQFF. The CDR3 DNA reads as TGTGCCAGCAGCCCCCAAAGCGGTTGGTACCCCTACAATGAGCAGTTCTTC. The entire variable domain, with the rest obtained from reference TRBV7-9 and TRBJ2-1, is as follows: DTGVSQNPRHKITKRGQNVTFRCDPISEHNRLYWYRQTLGQGPEFLTYFQNEAQLEKSRLLSDRFSAERPKGSFSTLEIQRTEQGDSAMYLCASSPQSGWYPYNEQFFGPGTRLTVL.

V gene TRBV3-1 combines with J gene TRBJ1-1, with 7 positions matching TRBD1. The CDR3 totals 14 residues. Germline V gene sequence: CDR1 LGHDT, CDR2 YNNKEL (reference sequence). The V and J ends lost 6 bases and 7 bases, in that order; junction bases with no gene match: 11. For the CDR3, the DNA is TGTGCCAGCAGTTACGCGAGGGGGCTCGGTGAAGCTTTCTTT. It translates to CASSYARGLGEAFF.

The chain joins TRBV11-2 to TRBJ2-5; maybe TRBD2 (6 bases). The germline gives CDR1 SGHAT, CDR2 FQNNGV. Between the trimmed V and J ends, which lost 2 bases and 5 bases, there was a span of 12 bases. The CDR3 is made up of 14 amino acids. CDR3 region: CASSLRGRRETQYF. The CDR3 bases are TGTGCCAGCAGCTTACGGGGGAGGCGGGAGACCCAGTACTTC. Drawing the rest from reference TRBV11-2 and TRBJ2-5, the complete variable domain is EAGVAQSPRYKIIEKRQSVAFWCNPISGHATLYWYQQILGQGPKLLIQFQNNGVVDDSQLPKDRFSAERLKGVDSTLKIQPAKLEDSAVYLCASSLRGRRETQYFGPGTRLLVL.

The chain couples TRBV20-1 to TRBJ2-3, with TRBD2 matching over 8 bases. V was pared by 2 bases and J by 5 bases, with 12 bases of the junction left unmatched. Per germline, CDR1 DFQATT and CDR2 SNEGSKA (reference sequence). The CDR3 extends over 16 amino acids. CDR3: CSARPSRTSFGDTQYF. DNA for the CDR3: TGCAGTGCTAGACCCTCAAGGACTAGCTTCGGAGATACGCAGTATTTT.

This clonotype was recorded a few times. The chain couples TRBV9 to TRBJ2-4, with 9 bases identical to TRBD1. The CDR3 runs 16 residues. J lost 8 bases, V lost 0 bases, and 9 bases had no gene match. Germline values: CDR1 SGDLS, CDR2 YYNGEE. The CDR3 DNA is TGTGCCAGCAGCGTAGAGGCTGGACAGGGGAGGGACATTCAGTACTTC. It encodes CASSVEAGQGRDIQYF. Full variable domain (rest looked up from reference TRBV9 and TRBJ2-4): DSGVTQTPKHLITATGQRVTLRCSPRSGDLSVYWYQQSLDQGLQFLIQYYNGEERAKGNILERFSAQQFPDLHSELNLSSLELGDSALYFCASSVEAGQGRDIQYFGAGTRLSVL.

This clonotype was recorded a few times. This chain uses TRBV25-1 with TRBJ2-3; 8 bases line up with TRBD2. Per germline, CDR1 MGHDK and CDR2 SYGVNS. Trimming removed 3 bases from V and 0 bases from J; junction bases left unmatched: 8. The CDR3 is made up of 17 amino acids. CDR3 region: CASSDFSGGLSTDTQYF. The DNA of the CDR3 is TGTGCCAGCAGTGATTTCAGCGGGGGCCTTAGCACAGATACGCAGTATTTT.